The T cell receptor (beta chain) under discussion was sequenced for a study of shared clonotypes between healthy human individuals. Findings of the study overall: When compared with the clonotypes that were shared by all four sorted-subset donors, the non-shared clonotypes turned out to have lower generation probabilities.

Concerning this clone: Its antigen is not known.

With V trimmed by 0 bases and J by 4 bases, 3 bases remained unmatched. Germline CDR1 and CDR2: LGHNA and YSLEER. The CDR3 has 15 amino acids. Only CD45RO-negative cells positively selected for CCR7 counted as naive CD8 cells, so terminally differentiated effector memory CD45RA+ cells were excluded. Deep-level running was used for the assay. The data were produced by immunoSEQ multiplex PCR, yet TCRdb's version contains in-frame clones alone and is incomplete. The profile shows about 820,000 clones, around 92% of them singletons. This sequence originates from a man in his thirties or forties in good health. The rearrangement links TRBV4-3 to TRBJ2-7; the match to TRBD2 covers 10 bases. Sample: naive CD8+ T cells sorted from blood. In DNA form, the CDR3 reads TGCGCCAGCAGCCAAGAAGTAGCGGGAGGTTACGAGCAGTACTTC. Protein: CASSQEVAGGYEQYF.